These 6 T cell receptor beta chains were all obtained from the same sample, sequenced in a study of molecular identifiers for immune sequencing clone quantification. One entry per CDR3 protein, called by TCRdb with MiXCR from the PCR reads. The repertoire holds approximately 550,000 distinct CDR3 sequences, with about 26% as singletons. Material: naive CD8+ T cells from blood, with Jurkat cell RNA spiked in. Subset indicated: FACS-sorted CD8+CD4-CCR7+CD45RA+ naive T cells. These receptors all stem from a human donor in good health. Some libraries in this study had Jurkat cell RNA spiked in.

This clonotype came up a few times. The gene calls are TRBV28 and TRBJ1-5; D is uncertain. V was cut by 5 bases and J by 7 bases, with 15 bases left in between. The CDR3 loop spans 14 amino acids. Germline V gene sequence: CDR1 MDHEN, CDR2 SYDVKM. CDR3 nucleotides: TGTGCCAGCAGTGCTGGAGGGTTGTACCAGCCCCAGCATTTT. Translated, it gives CASSAGGLYQPQHF.

In this sample, this clonotype turned up a few times. The gene calls are TRBV27 and TRBJ2-3; 9 nucleotides agree with TRBD2. Per the germline V gene, CDR1 is MNHEY and CDR2 is SMNVEV (reference sequence). Unmatched junction bases numbered 7, after V lost 2 bases and J lost 1 base. There are 17 residues in the CDR3. The CDR3 loop is CASSLAAGGVGTDTQYF. CDR3 sequence (DNA): TGTGCCAGCAGTTTAGCAGCGGGAGGAGTCGGCACAGATACGCAGTATTTT.

Here the CDR3 reads CASSQGSGRNTDTQYF. In DNA form, the CDR3 reads TGTGCCAGCAGCCAGGGTAGCGGGAGGAACACAGATACGCAGTATTTT. V usage is TRBV14 and J usage is TRBJ2-3; 10 bases are shared with TRBD2. After removal of 3 bases from V and 2 bases from J, the junction contained 5 bases not matched to a gene. Per germline, CDR1 SGHDN and CDR2 FVKESK. CDR3 length equals 16 residues.

The chain couples TRBV19 to TRBJ1-4; tentative D call: TRBD1 (5 bases). The CDR3 extends over 15 amino acids. Trimming took 6 bases from V and 11 from J, leaving 22 bases between them. Germline-derived CDR1 and CDR2 are LNHDA and SQIVND (reference sequence). CDR3 residues: CASSPTAGGFEKLFF. The CDR3 nucleotides read TGTGCCAGTAGCCCGACCGCGGGGGGATTTGAGAAACTGTTTTTT.

The rearrangement links TRBV27 to TRBJ2-3, with 10 nucleotides matching TRBD2. The CDR3 sequence is 20 residues long. Germline CDR1 is MNHEY and CDR2 is SMNVEV (reference sequence). V lost 2 bases, J lost 2 bases, and 16 bases stayed unmatched. The CDR3 protein is CASSLIPPLLSGGVTDTQYF. DNA of the CDR3: TGTGCCAGCAGTTTAATCCCCCCTTTATTGAGCGGGGGGGTCACAGATACGCAGTATTTT.

This clonotype was observed a handful of times. V gene TRBV6-8 combines with J gene TRBJ2-4; the D gene is possibly TRBD1 (5 bases). Germline CDR1 reads MNHGY; CDR2 reads SAAAGT. The CDR3 is 18 residues long. Trimming cost V 0 bases and J 1 base, with 16 bases left between them. The CDR3 DNA sequence: TGTGCCAGCAGTTACTCCTTAGGCAGGGCGTCGGCCAAAAACATTCAGTACTTC. This sequence encodes CASSYSLGRASAKNIQYF.